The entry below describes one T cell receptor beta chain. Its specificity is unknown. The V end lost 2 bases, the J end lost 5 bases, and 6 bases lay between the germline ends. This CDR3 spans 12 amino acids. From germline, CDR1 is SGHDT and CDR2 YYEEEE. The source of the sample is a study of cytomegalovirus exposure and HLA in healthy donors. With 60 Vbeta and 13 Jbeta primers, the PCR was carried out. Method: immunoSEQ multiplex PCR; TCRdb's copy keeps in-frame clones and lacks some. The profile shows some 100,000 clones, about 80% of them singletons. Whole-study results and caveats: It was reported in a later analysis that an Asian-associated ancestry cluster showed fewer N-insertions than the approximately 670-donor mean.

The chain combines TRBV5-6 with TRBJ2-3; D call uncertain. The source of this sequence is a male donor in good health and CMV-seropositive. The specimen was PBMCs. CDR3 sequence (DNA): TGTGCCAGCAGCTTCTATCTAGATACGCAGTATTTT. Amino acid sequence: CASSFYLDTQYF.